This TCR beta chain was found in a study of T-cell reconstitution after alpha-beta-depleted transplantation in children. Preparation of the TCRbeta library was carried out with unique molecular identifiers. TCRdb re-called the PCR reads with MiXCR, one entry per CDR3 protein. The sample yields around 530,000 distinct CDR3 sequences, approximately 32% seen once. Trimming removed 6 bases from V and 8 bases from J, with 12 bases in between. Germline lookup yields CDR1 SGDLS and CDR2 YYNGEE. There are 13 residues in the CDR3. The sequencing here drew on PBMCs from the stem cell graft donor, taken from the stem cell graft. This chain links TRBV9 with TRBJ1-6; D unclear. The TCR comes from a human donor who donated a stem cell graft to a child with aplastic anemia. The CDR3 coding sequence is TGTGCCAGCAATGGCCAAGGAGATTCACCCCTCCACTTT. Protein sequence: CASNGQGDSPLHF.